The 12 T cell receptor beta chains presented below share a single source sample, sequenced in a study of vaccination effects on CD4 cells after COVID-19. TCRdb's copy holds only in-frame clones and misses some; the assay was immunoSEQ multiplex PCR. The table has around 26,000 clones, roughly four fifths seen once. Their target antigens are unknown. The culture ran for around 10 days before CD4+ T cells were isolated. Sequences were derived from CD4+ T cells from PBMCs cultured without peptide, sampled before COVID-19 vaccination. The receptor set was obtained from a human donor who received a COVID-19 vaccine.

This clone was counted between two and nine times. The V and J genes are TRBV5-1 and TRBJ1-3; weak D call: TRBD1 (6 bases). Germline assignment: CDR1 SGHRS and CDR2 YFSETQ. The CDR3 length is 13 residues. V was cut by 4 bases and J by 8 bases, with 13 bases left in between. CDR3 in amino acids: CASSLGQRDTIYF. The CDR3 DNA follows: TGCGCCAGCAGCCTCGGACAGAGGGACACCATATATTTT. Variable domain in full (rest from reference TRBV5-1 and TRBJ1-3): KAGVTQTPRYLIKTRGQQVTLSCSPISGHRSVSWYQQTPGQGLQFLFEYFSETQRNKGNFPGRFSGRQFSNSRSEMNVSTLELGDSALYLCASSLGQRDTIYFGEGSWLTVV.

This clone turned up a few times. One junction end does not reproduce the germline sequence, and a read error may be involved. The J gene is TRBJ1-2, the V gene TRBV2; 8 nucleotides match TRBD1. Germline lookup yields CDR1 SNHLY and CDR2 FYNNEI. The CDR3 contains 10 residues. This CDR3 is CASSSTGVFF. As DNA, the CDR3 is TGTGCCAGCAGTTCGACAGGGGTTTTTTTC.

In its sample, this clone is large. This chain joins TRBV6-1 and TRBJ2-3, with 7 bases that match TRBD1. Germline V gene data show CDR1 as MNHNS and CDR2 as SASEGT. There are 18 residues in the CDR3. V dropped 1 base and J dropped 0; count of bases not matched to a gene: 10. The CDR3 DNA reads TGTGCCAGCAGTGAAGGGGACAGCTTATACTCTAGCACAGATACGCAGTATTTT. It encodes CASSEGDSLYSSTDTQYF.

This clone was detected once. This chain uses TRBV28 with TRBJ1-6; 11 bases are shared with TRBD1. The V and J ends lost 7 bases and 9 bases, in that order; junction bases with no gene match: 8. Germline V lookup: CDR1 MDHEN, CDR2 SYDVKM. CDR3 length equals 15 residues. The CDR3: CASTGGQGAFSPLHF. The CDR3 DNA reads TGTGCCAGCACCGGAGGACAGGGGGCTTTTTCACCCCTCCACTTT.

This rearrangement joins TRBV12-3 or TRBV12-4 to TRBJ1-5; D remains unclear. There are 12 residues in the CDR3. V was shortened by 4 bases and J by 2 bases, with 3 bases between the two germline ends. The CDR3 reads CASSYRNQPQHF. CDR3 DNA sequence: TGTGCCAGCAGTTATCGCAATCAGCCCCAGCATTTT.

The chain employs TRBV2 and TRBJ1-2, with 9 bases aligning to TRBD1. With 6 bases clipped from V and 3 bases from J, the junction kept 5 bases outside the gene matches. The V gene's germline CDR1 is SNHLY and CDR2 FYNNEI. This CDR3 contains 14 residues. The CDR3 reads CASSHRGRDYGYTF. CDR3 sequence (DNA): TGTGCCAGCAGCCACAGGGGGCGCGACTATGGCTACACCTTC.

V usage is TRBV28 and J usage is TRBJ1-1; D unclear. The CDR3 totals 12 residues. Germline-derived CDR1 and CDR2 are MDHEN and SYDVKM. V lost 5 bases and J 10 bases, leaving 14 bases between the germline ends. The CDR3 bases are TGTGCCAGCAGTGTATCCTTAAAAGGAGCTTTCTTT. It encodes CASSVSLKGAFF. The variable domain in full, completed from reference TRBV28 and TRBJ1-1, reads DVKVTQSSRYLVKRTGEKVFLECVQDMDHENMFWYRQDPGLGLRLIYFSYDVKMKEKGDIPEGYSVSREKKERFSLILESASTNQTSMYLCASSVSLKGAFFGQGTRLTVV.

The V call is TRBV7-3, the J call TRBJ2-1; D unresolved. Germline values: CDR1 SGHTA, CDR2 FQGTGA. Trimming took 5 bases from V and 8 from J, leaving 13 bases between them. The CDR3 has 13 residues. CDR3 in DNA: TGTGCCAGCAGCGCCGCCACATGGGATGAGCAGTTCTTC. Translation: CASSAATWDEQFF. The complete variable domain, with remaining parts taken from reference TRBV7-3 and TRBJ2-1, reads GAGVSQTPSNKVTEKGKYVELRCDPISGHTALYWYRQSLGQGPEFLIYFQGTGAADDSGLPNDRFFAVRPEGSVSTLKIQRTERGDSAVYLCASSAATWDEQFFGPGTRLTVL.

This rearrangement joins TRBV6-4 to TRBJ2-3; D remains ambiguous. CDR1 MRHNA and CDR2 SNTAGT come from the germline V gene. V shed 3 bases and J shed 2 bases, with 12 bases lying between them. The CDR3 runs to 15 residues. The CDR3 nucleotides read TGTGCCAGCAGTGAGGGTTCGGCAGACACAGATACGCAGTATTTT. Translating it yields CASSEGSADTDTQYF.

The CDR3 here is CASSLVEGRTGAYEQYF. CDR3 nucleotide sequence: TGTGCCAGCAGCTTAGTGGAAGGGAGGACAGGGGCTTACGAGCAGTACTTC. V is TRBV7-2 and J is TRBJ2-7; 9 bases match TRBD1. CDR1 is SGHTA, CDR2 FQGNSA, per germline. The CDR3 loop spans 17 amino acids. V gave up 1 base and J gave up 4 bases; unmatched junction bases: 11. Supplemented by reference TRBV7-2 and TRBJ2-7, the full variable domain reads GAGVSQSPSNKVTEKGKDVELRCDPISGHTALYWYRQSLGQGLEFLIYFQGNSAPDKSGLPSDRFSAERTGGSVSTLTIQRTQQEDSAVYLCASSLVEGRTGAYEQYFGPGTRLTVT.

The J gene is TRBJ2-5, the V gene TRBV18; no definite D call. CDR3 length: 12 residues. CDR1 and CDR2 from the germline V gene are KGHSH and LQKENI. The ends were cut back, 6 bases at V and 5 bases at J, with 10 bases in the middle. In nucleotides, the CDR3 is TGTGCCAGCTCTCGTGGGCCTGAGACCCAGTACTTC. Translated, it gives CASSRGPETQYF.

About this clone itself: Mismatch with germline at one junction end may stem from a read error. J is TRBJ2-2 and V is TRBV6-6; the match to TRBD1 covers 10 bases. The length of the CDR3 is 16 residues. CDR1 and CDR2 from the germline V gene are MNHNY and SVGAGI (reference sequence). CDR3 loop: CASSFRQGAKTGELFF. DNA of the CDR3: TGTGCCAGCAGTTTCCGACAGGGGGCGAAAACCGGGGAGCTGTTTTTT.